Each of the 9 T cell receptor beta chains below was sequenced from the same sample in a study of blood T cell repertoires in COVID-19. Libraries were prepared by immunoSEQ multiplex PCR; TCRdb keeps only in-frame clonotypes and omits some of them. Of about 180,000 clones in the sample, 70% to 90% were seen once. The sequenced sample consisted of peripheral blood. The receptors were gathered from a woman under 40 with acute or convalescent COVID-19.

CDR3 nucleotide sequence: TGTGCCAGCAGCTGGTTTGATAGTTACGGGAAACTGTTTTTT. It yields the protein CASSWFDSYGKLFF. The J gene is TRBJ1-4, the V gene TRBV7-2, with D unresolved. Germline CDR1 reads SGHTA; CDR2 reads FQGNSA. The CDR3 is 14 residues long. Trimming removed 4 bases from V and 11 bases from J, with 17 bases in between.

The chain has TRBV5-4 and TRBJ2-3; D ambiguous. Germline V gene sequence: CDR1 SGHNT, CDR2 YYREEE (reference sequence). The CDR3 has 13 residues. V was trimmed by 4 bases and J by 5 bases, leaving 11 bases between them. Here the CDR3 DNA reads TGTGCCAGCAGCCCGCAATGGAGAGATACGCAGTATTTT. This sequence encodes CASSPQWRDTQYF.

The gene calls are TRBV5-1 and TRBJ1-1, with D tentatively TRBD1 (6 bases). The ends were cut back, 4 bases at V and 1 base at J, with 8 bases in the middle. The CDR3 is made up of 13 amino acids. The germline V gene has CDR1 SGHRS and CDR2 YFSETQ. CDR3 residues: CASSPQGNTEAFF. The CDR3 nucleotides are TGCGCCAGCAGCCCACAGGGGAACACTGAAGCTTTCTTT.

The rearrangement links TRBV28 to TRBJ1-1; D is undetermined. The germline V gene encodes CDR1 MDHEN and CDR2 SYDVKM. The CDR3 totals 13 residues. Trimming took 5 bases from V and 3 from J, leaving 10 bases between them. The CDR3 reads CASSLHQDTEAFF. The CDR3 DNA reads as TGTGCCAGCAGTCTCCATCAGGACACTGAAGCTTTCTTT.

To note about this clone: Germline and junction disagree at one end, which may indicate a read error. The V call is TRBV6-5, the J call TRBJ2-7; 7 bases are a match to TRBD1. Looked up from germline, CDR1 is MNHEY and CDR2 is SVGAGI. The CDR3 extends over 10 amino acids. CDR3: CASSPSPGQF. The CDR3 DNA is TGTGCCAGCAGTCCGTCCCCGGGACAGTTC.

J is TRBJ2-1 and V is TRBV28, with TRBD2 matching over 8 bases. Trimming removed 1 base from V and 9 bases from J; junction bases left unmatched: 5. The CDR3 is 14 residues long. Per germline, CDR1 MDHEN and CDR2 SYDVKM. The CDR3 DNA reads as TGTGCCAGCAGTTTATTTGCGGGGGGCGGTGAGCAGTTCTTC. Its translation: CASSLFAGGGEQFF.

The V call is TRBV5-1, the J call TRBJ2-5; D not resolved. Between the trimmed V and J ends, which lost 1 base and 5 bases, there was a span of 12 bases. Germline V lookup: CDR1 SGHRS, CDR2 YFSETQ. This CDR3 is built from 14 residues. CDR3 sequence (DNA): TGCGCCAGCAGCTTGAATTTGGCCGGGGAGACCCAGTACTTC. Encoded protein: CASSLNLAGETQYF.

The V and J genes are TRBV19 and TRBJ1-2; D perhaps matches TRBD1 (5 bases). This CDR3 is built from 13 residues. CDR1 is LNHDA and CDR2 is SQIVND in the germline V gene (reference sequence). V gave up 6 bases and J gave up 8 bases, with 16 bases separating them. The CDR3 DNA follows: TGTGCCAGTAGCAGGAAGGCGGGGGGAGGCTACACCTTC. Its protein product is CASSRKAGGGYTF.

The V and J genes are TRBV28 and TRBJ1-2; D is possibly TRBD1 (6 bases). The CDR3 extends over 15 amino acids. The germline V gene has CDR1 MDHEN and CDR2 SYDVKM. V lost 3 bases and J 5 bases, leaving 16 bases between the germline ends. The CDR3: CASSFPPHRDYGYTF. For the CDR3, the DNA is TGTGCCAGCAGTTTTCCCCCCCACAGGGATTATGGCTACACCTTC.